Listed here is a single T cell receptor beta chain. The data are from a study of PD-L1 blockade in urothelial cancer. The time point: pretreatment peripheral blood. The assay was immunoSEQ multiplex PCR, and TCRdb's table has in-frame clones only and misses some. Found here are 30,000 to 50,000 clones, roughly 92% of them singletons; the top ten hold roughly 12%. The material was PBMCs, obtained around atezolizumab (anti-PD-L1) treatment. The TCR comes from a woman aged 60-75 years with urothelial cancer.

The CDR3 DNA follows: TGTGCCAGCAGTCAGGGGCCAAATGCATACGATCAGCCCCAGCATTTT. Translation gives CASSQGPNAYDQPQHF. The V gene is TRBV27, the J gene TRBJ1-5; maybe TRBD1 (6 bases). CDR3 length: 16 residues. Trimming removed 5 bases at V and 5 bases at J, with 19 bases between. Germline V lookup: CDR1 MNHEY, CDR2 SMNVEV (reference sequence).